The rows below give T cell receptor beta chains drawn from one sample of a study. From the RT-PCR reads, TCRdb called clonotypes with MiXCR, one entry per CDR3 protein. The top ten hold roughly 3.9% of the sample, which has 650,000 to 800,000 distinct CDR3 sequences, approximately 14% seen once. Sequencing input: memory CD4+ T cells from blood. The receptors derive from a female donor in good health, serving as a healthy control. CDR3s leave out the opening cysteine and the closing phenylalanine or tryptophan. Fields, in order: CDR3 length, D gene, V gene, J gene, CDR3 protein. The D gene is left open where the match is weak.

cdr3_length: 10; d_call: TRBD1; v_call: TRBV13; j_call: TRBJ1-3; cdr3_aa: ASSSTGGKLY
cdr3_length: 11; d_call: -; v_call: TRBV3-1; j_call: TRBJ1-1; cdr3_aa: ASSQDITTEAF
cdr3_length: 18; d_call: -; v_call: TRBV18; j_call: TRBJ2-6; cdr3_aa: ASSPQRKVTASSGANVLT
cdr3_length: 14; d_call: TRBD1; v_call: TRBV6-1; j_call: TRBJ1-3; cdr3_aa: ASSERGQGTGNTIY
cdr3_length: 12; d_call: TRBD2; v_call: TRBV5-1; j_call: TRBJ2-2; cdr3_aa: ASTPGTNSGELF
cdr3_length: 12; d_call: TRBD2; v_call: TRBV29-1; j_call: TRBJ2-7; cdr3_aa: SVVGDSGSYEQY
cdr3_length: 13; d_call: TRBD2; v_call: TRBV20-1; j_call: TRBJ2-1; cdr3_aa: SGSKGGRLAGEQF
cdr3_length: 13; d_call: -; v_call: TRBV6-1; j_call: TRBJ2-7; cdr3_aa: ASKNHQGQLSEQY
cdr3_length: 12; d_call: -; v_call: TRBV20-1; j_call: TRBJ2-5; cdr3_aa: SARYRGVDETQY
cdr3_length: 13; d_call: -; v_call: TRBV3-1; j_call: TRBJ1-3; cdr3_aa: ASSQDRTTGNTIY
cdr3_length: 12; d_call: -; v_call: TRBV5-1; j_call: TRBJ1-2; cdr3_aa: ASSLHADDYGYT